The text below deals with one TCR beta chain. The germline V gene encodes CDR1 KGHSH and CDR2 LQKENI. The CDR3 has 15 amino acids. The V gene end was trimmed by 6 bases and the J gene end by 1 base; junction bases not matched to a gene: 7. The data derive from a study of blood T cell repertoires in COVID-19. Study-level background: From the United States, Italy and Spain came samples of acute and convalescent COVID-19. The cDNA or gDNA used as material had been derived from T cells, B-cell-depleted T cells, or PBMCs.

Per the study methods: By means of reference gene primer amplification, nucleated cell counts were estimated. Produced via immunoSEQ multiplex PCR; TCRdb's table is partial and in-frame only. V, J and clone size reflect that table, while D and trimming were determined from the DNA. The sample has 200,000 to 250,000 clones, around 82% seen once; the top ten hold roughly 3%. Sequencing input: peripheral blood. This receptor was taken from a woman between 25 and 40 years old who had recovered from COVID-19. V is TRBV18 and J is TRBJ2-3; 7 positions match TRBD2. In DNA, the CDR3 is TGTGCCAGCTCTAGGACTAGGGACGGCACAGATACGCAGTATTTT. Residues: CASSRTRDGTDTQYF.